These T cell receptor beta chains were read from a single sample in a study of blood T cell repertoires in COVID-19. The repertoire was sequenced with immunoSEQ multiplex PCR; TCRdb's copy has only in-frame clones and lacks some. The sample consists of about 130,000 clones, roughly 85% of them appearing once. The sequenced sample was peripheral blood. The receptors come from a human donor in a cohort sampled during active COVID-19. Each CDR3 is given with its conserved first and last residue. The D gene is left open where the match is weak. Clone size is stated in some rows and not others, as once, few, many or a class when expanded.

>-|TRBD1|TRBV7-2|TRBJ1-1
CASRVDRVGTEAFF
TGTGCCAGCAGGGTGGACAGGGTAGGGACTGAAGCTTTCTTT
>-|-|TRBV19|TRBJ2-7
CASSIRPTGTYEQYF
TGTGCCAGTAGTATTCGACCGACAGGGACTTACGAGCAGTACTTC
>-|TRBD1|TRBV4-2|TRBJ2-3
CASSHGQGATDTQYF
TGTGCCAGCAGCCATGGACAGGGGGCCACAGATACGCAGTATTTT
>-|-|TRBV11-3|TRBJ2-1
CASSLELGDEQFF
TGTGCCAGCAGCTTAGAACTCGGTGATGAGCAGTTCTTC
>-|-|TRBV6-5|TRBJ1-3
CASSSPSDSGNTIYF
TGTGCCAGCAGTTCCCCCAGCGACTCTGGAAACACCATATATTTT
>-|-|TRBV4-3|TRBJ2-3
CASSQDPGADTQYF
TGCGCCAGCAGCCAAGATCCTGGGGCGGATACGCAGTATTTT
>once|-|TRBV13|TRBJ1-1
CASSSTGENTEAFF
TGTGCCAGCTCGAGTACGGGGGAGAACACTGAAGCTTTCTTT
>-|-|TRBV29-1|TRBJ1-1
CSVTWSSGTEAFF
TGCAGCGTTACTTGGTCGAGCGGCACTGAAGCTTTCTTT
>-|-|TRBV11-2|TRBJ2-2
CASSPQRGNTGELFF
TGTGCCAGCAGCCCCCAACGGGGGAACACCGGGGAGCTGTTTTTT
>-|TRBD2|TRBV7-9|TRBJ2-1
CASSLALAGGGEQFF
TGTGCCAGCAGCTTAGCCCTAGCGGGAGGAGGTGAGCAGTTCTTC
>-|-|TRBV12-3/TRBV12-4|TRBJ1-2
CASSERGAYGYTF
TGTGCCAGCAGTGAACGGGGGGCATATGGCTACACCTTC
>-|-|TRBV7-2|TRBJ1-1
CASSSGRGTEAFF
TGTGCCAGCAGCTCTGGGCGAGGGACTGAAGCTTTCTTT
>-|-|TRBV7-2|TRBJ1-3
CASSLGGGNTIYF
TGTGCCAGCAGCTTAGGCGGGGGAAACACCATATATTTT
>many|TRBD1|TRBV11-2|TRBJ2-5
CASSLAGGGEETQYF
TGTGCCAGCAGCTTAGCAGGGGGTGGGGAAGAGACCCAGTACTTC
>-|-|TRBV7-2|TRBJ2-3
CASSWGVADTQYF
TGTGCCAGCAGCTGGGGCGTCGCAGATACGCAGTATTTT
>once|-|TRBV9|TRBJ2-7
CASSLDGGRSYEQYF
TGTGCCAGCAGCCTAGACGGGGGGCGGTCATACGAGCAGTACTTC
>-|-|TRBV30|TRBJ1-6
CAWSVRGVGSYNSPLHF
TGTGCCTGGAGTGTACGAGGAGTCGGCTCCTATAATTCACCCCTCCACTTT
>-|-|TRBV7-2|TRBJ2-1
CASSLARGTYNEQFF
TGTGCCAGCAGCTTAGCGCGCGGAACCTACAATGAGCAGTTCTTC
>-|TRBD1|TRBV6-5|TRBJ2-5
CASTDRTGAWAQYF
TGTGCCAGCACCGACCGGACAGGGGCTTGGGCCCAGTACTTC
>-|-|TRBV18|TRBJ2-3
CASSPTGDTQYF
TGTGCCAGCTCACCGACGGGGGATACGCAGTATTTT
>-|-|TRBV19|TRBJ1-1
CASSIQGENTEAFF
TGTGCCAGTAGCATTCAGGGCGAGAACACTGAAGCTTTCTTT
>once|-|TRBV7-6|TRBJ1-6
CASSLEQVNSPLHF
TGTGCCAGCAGCTTAGAGCAGGTTAATTCACCCCTCCACTTT
>-|-|TRBV2|TRBJ2-5
CASENGYLGQYF
TGTGCCAGCGAGAACGGGTACCTCGGCCAGTACTTC
>-|TRBD2|TRBV7-9|TRBJ2-1
CASSPRTSGTYNEQFF
TGTGCCAGCAGCCCTCGGACTAGCGGGACCTACAATGAGCAGTTCTTC
>medium-sized|-|TRBV9|TRBJ1-2
CASGAGHNYGYTF
TGTGCCAGCGGGGCAGGACACAACTATGGCTACACCTTC
>-|-|TRBV27|TRBJ1-6
CASREGRSYNSPLHF
TGTGCCAGCCGGGAGGGGCGCTCCTATAATTCACCCCTCCACTTT
>-|-|TRBV3-1/TRBV3-2|TRBJ1-3
CASSQEAAGDSGNTIYF
TGTGCCAGCAGCCAAGAGGCGGCAGGGGACTCTGGAAACACCATATATTTT
>-|-|TRBV3-1/TRBV3-2|TRBJ2-1
CASSQDRAGRNEQFF
TGTGCCAGCAGCCAAGACCGGGCGGGGAGGAATGAGCAGTTCTTC
>few|-|TRBV10-1|TRBJ1-5
CASPGDSSNQPQHF
TGCGCCAGCCCAGGGGATAGTAGCAATCAGCCCCAGCATTTT
>-|-|TRBV7-6|TRBJ2-1
CASSSYTGSSYNEQFF
TGTGCCAGCAGCTCGTATACGGGTAGCTCCTACAATGAGCAGTTCTTC
>once|-|TRBV5-1|TRBJ2-2
CASSQDIGGELFF
TGCGCCAGCAGCCAGGACATTGGGGGGGAGCTGTTTTTT
>-|-|TRBV19|TRBJ2-5
CASSITSDQTQYF
TGTGCCAGTAGTATTACCTCAGATCAGACCCAGTACTTC
>-|TRBD1|TRBV12-3/TRBV12-4|TRBJ1-4
CASRLTGVEKLFF
TGTGCCAGCAGGCTGACAGGGGTCGAAAAACTGTTTTTT
>-|TRBD1|TRBV3-1/TRBV3-2|TRBJ1-3
CASSQLLQGSGNTIYF
TGTGCCAGCAGCCAATTACTACAGGGGTCTGGAAACACCATATATTTT
>-|TRBD1|TRBV27|TRBJ2-5
CASSSGQGPQETQYF
TGTGCCAGCAGTTCCGGACAGGGGCCACAAGAGACCCAGTACTTC
>many|-|TRBV19|TRBJ1-5
CASSIDTGRNQPQHF
TGTGCCAGTAGTATAGACACAGGGCGCAATCAGCCCCAGCATTTT
>-|-|TRBV18|TRBJ1-5
CASSPEGGNQPQHF
TGTGCCAGCTCACCGGAGGGCGGCAATCAGCCCCAGCATTTT
>-|-|TRBV3-1/TRBV3-2|TRBJ2-4
CASSLENIQYF
TGTGCCAGCAGCCTCGAAAACATTCAGTACTTC
>few|TRBD2|TRBV7-2|TRBJ2-5
CASSFSGGGFETQYF
TGTGCCAGCAGCTTCAGCGGGGGGGGTTTTGAGACCCAGTACTTC
>once|TRBD1|TRBV2|TRBJ1-5
CASSDGDRDQPQHF
TGTGCCAGCAGTGATGGGGACAGAGATCAGCCCCAGCATTTT
>few|TRBD1|TRBV18|TRBJ2-2
CASSLTGEVTGELFF
TGTGCCAGCTCACTAACAGGGGAAGTTACCGGGGAGCTGTTTTTT
>-|-|TRBV5-6|TRBJ1-2
CASSLGAGTNYGYTF
TGTGCCAGCAGCTTGGGGGCAGGGACTAACTATGGCTACACCTTC
>-|TRBD1|TRBV5-1|TRBJ1-6
CASSPLPGQGANSPLHF
TGCGCCAGCAGCCCCCTACCCGGACAGGGCGCAAATTCACCCCTCCACTTT
>-|-|TRBV25-1|TRBJ2-2
CASRSGGTNTGELFF
TGTGCCAGCAGGTCCGGCGGGACGAACACCGGGGAGCTGTTTTTT
>-|-|TRBV30|TRBJ1-5
CAWSNYRGAGDQPQHF
TGTGCCTGGAGCAACTACCGGGGGGCTGGCGATCAGCCCCAGCATTTT
>-|TRBD2|TRBV24-1|TRBJ2-1
CATSDHSGIYNEQFF
TGTGCCACCAGTGATCATAGCGGGATCTACAATGAGCAGTTCTTC
>-|TRBD1|TRBV6-2/TRBV6-3|TRBJ1-5
CASSYPGTGGAKNQPQHF
TGTGCCAGCAGTTACCCCGGAACAGGGGGCGCGAAAAATCAGCCCCAGCATTTT
>-|-|TRBV25-1|TRBJ2-3
CASRRSGGSDTQYF
TGTGCCAGCAGGAGGTCGGGGGGCTCGGATACGCAGTATTTT
>-|TRBD2|TRBV4-1|TRBJ2-1
CVSSATSGTDEQFF
TGCGTCAGCAGCGCGACTAGCGGGACTGATGAGCAGTTCTTC
>-|TRBD2|TRBV4-3|TRBJ2-2
CASSQAGTSGRSRTGELFF
TGCGCCAGCAGCCAAGCAGGGACTAGCGGGAGGTCGCGGACCGGGGAGCTGTTTTTT
>many|-|TRBV7-2|TRBJ1-5
CASSQSGGNQPQHF
TGTGCCAGCAGCCAATCTGGCGGGAATCAGCCCCAGCATTTT
>-|TRBD1|TRBV5-4|TRBJ1-3
CASSFRDRGPGNTIYF
TGTGCCAGCAGCTTTCGGGACAGGGGACCCGGAAACACCATATATTTT
>-|-|TRBV11-1|TRBJ1-2
CASSFGSYGYTF
TGTGCCAGCAGCTTCGGGAGCTATGGCTACACCTTC
>-|TRBD1|TRBV7-8|TRBJ1-2
CASSKEVDPRTGVLGYTF
TGTGCCAGCAGTAAAGAGGTGGATCCCCGGACAGGGGTTTTGGGCTACACCTTC
>-|-|TRBV7-2|TRBJ2-7
CASSLQTYEQYF
TGTGCCAGCAGCTTACAAACCTACGAGCAGTACTTC